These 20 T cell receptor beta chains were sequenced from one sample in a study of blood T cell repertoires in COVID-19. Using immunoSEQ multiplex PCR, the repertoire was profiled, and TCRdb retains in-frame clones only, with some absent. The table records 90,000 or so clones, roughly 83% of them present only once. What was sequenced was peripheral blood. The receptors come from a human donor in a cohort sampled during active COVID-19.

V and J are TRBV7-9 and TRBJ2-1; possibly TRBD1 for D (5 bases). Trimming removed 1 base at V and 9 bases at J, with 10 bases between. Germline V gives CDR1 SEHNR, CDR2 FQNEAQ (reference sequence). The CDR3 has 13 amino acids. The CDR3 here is CASSLGRVSEQFF. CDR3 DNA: TGTGCCAGCAGCTTAGGCAGGGTCAGTGAGCAGTTCTTC.

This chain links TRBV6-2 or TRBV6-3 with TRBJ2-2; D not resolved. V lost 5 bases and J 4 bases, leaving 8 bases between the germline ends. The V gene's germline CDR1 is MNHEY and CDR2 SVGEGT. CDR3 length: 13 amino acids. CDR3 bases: TGTGCCAGCAGTCCGTTCGGCACCGGGGAGCTGTTTTTT. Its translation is CASSPFGTGELFF.

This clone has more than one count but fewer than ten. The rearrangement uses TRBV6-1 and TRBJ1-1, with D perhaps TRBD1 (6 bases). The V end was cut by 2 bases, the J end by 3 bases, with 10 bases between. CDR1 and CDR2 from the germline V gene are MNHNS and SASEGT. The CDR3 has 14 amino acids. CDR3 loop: CASSEMGADTEAFF. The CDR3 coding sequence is TGTGCCAGCAGTGAAATGGGGGCGGACACTGAAGCTTTCTTT.

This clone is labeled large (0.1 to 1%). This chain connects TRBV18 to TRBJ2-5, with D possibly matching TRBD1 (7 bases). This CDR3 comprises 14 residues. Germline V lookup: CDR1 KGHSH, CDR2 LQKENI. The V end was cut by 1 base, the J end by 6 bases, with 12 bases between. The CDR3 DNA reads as TGTGCCAGCTCACCACAGTCAGGGGGGAAGACCCAGTACTTC. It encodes CASSPQSGGKTQYF.

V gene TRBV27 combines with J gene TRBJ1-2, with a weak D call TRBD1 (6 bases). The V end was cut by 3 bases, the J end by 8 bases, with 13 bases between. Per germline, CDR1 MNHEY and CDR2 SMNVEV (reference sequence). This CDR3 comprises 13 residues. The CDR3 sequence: CASSFGGARGYTF. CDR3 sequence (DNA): TGTGCCAGCAGTTTTGGGGGGGCACGGGGCTACACCTTC.

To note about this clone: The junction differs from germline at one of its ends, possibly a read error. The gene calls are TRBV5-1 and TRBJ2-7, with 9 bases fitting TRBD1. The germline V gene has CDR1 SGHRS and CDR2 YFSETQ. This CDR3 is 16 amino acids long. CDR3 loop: CASSLATGTGIYGQYF. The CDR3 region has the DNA TGCGCCAGCAGCTTGGCCACCGGGACAGGGATATACGGGCAGTACTTC.

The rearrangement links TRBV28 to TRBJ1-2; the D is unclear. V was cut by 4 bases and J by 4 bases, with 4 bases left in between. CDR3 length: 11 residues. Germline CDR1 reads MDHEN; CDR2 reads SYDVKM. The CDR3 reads CASSSSYGYTF. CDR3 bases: TGTGCCAGCAGTTCCAGCTATGGCTACACCTTC.

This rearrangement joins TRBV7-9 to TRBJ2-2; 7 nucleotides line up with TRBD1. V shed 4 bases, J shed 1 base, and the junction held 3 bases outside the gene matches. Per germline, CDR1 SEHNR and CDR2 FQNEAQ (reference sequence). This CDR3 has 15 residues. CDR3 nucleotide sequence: TGTGCCAGCAGCTGGGACAGTCGGAACACCGGGGAGCTGTTTTTT. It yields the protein CASSWDSRNTGELFF. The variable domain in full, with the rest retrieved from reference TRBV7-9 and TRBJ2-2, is DTGVSQNPRHKITKRGQNVTFRCDPISEHNRLYWYRQTLGQGPEFLTYFQNEAQLEKSRLLSDRFSAERPKGSFSTLEIQRTEQGDSAMYLCASSWDSRNTGELFFGEGSRLTVL.

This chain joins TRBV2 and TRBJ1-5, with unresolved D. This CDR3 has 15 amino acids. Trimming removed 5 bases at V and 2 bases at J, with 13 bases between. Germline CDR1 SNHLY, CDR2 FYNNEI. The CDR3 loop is CASSTGLWGNQPQHF. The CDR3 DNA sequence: TGTGCCAGCAGTACTGGACTATGGGGCAATCAGCCCCAGCATTTT.

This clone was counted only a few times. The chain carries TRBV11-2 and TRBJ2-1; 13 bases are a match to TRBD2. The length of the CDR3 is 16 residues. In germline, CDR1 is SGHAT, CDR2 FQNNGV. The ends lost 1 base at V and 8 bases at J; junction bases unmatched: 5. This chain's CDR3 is CASSLVGLAGAYEQFF. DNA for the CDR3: TGTGCCAGCAGCTTAGTCGGACTAGCGGGGGCCTATGAGCAGTTCTTC.

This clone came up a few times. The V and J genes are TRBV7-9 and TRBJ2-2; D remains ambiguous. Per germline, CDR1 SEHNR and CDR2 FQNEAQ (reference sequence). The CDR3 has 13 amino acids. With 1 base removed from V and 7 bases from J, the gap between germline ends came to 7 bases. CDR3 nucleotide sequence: TGTGCCAGCAGCTTAGAAAGGAGCGGGGAGCTGTTTTTT. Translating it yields CASSLERSGELFF.

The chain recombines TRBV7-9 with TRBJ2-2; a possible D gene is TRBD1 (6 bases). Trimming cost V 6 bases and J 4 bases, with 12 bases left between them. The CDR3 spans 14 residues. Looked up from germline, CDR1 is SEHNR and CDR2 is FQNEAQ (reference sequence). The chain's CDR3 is CASSPDRTTGELFF. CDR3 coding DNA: TGTGCCAGCAGTCCCGACAGGACCACCGGGGAGCTGTTTTTT.

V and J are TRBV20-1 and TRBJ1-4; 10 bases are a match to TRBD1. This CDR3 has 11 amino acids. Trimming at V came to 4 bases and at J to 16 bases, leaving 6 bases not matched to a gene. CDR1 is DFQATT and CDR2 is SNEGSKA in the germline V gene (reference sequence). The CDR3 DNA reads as TGCAGTGCTAACCGGGACAGGGGTCCGTTTTTT. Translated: CSANRDRGPFF.

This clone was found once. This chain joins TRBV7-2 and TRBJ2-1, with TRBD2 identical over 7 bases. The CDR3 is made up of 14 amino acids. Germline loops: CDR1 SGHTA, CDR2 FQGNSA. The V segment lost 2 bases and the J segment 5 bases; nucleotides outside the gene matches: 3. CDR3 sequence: CASSLRLADNEQFF. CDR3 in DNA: TGTGCCAGCAGCTTAAGGCTAGCGGACAATGAGCAGTTCTTC. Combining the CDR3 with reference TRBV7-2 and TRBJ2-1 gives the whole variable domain GAGVSQSPSNKVTEKGKDVELRCDPISGHTALYWYRQSLGQGLEFLIYFQGNSAPDKSGLPSDRFSAERTGGSVSTLTIQRTQQEDSAVYLCASSLRLADNEQFFGPGTRLTVL.

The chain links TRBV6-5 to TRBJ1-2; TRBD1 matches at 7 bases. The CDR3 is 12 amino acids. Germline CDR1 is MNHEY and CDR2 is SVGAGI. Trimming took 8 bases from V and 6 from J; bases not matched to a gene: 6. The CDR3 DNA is TGTGCCAGCCAGGGACAGACTAATGGCTACACCTTC. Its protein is CASQGQTNGYTF.

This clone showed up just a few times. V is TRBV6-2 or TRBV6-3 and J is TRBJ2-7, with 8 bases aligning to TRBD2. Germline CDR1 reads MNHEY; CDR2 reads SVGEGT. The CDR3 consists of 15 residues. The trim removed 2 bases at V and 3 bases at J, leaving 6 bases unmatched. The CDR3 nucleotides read TGTGCCAGCAGTTACCCCCCTAGCGGGTTCTACGAGCAGTACTTC. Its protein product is CASSYPPSGFYEQYF.

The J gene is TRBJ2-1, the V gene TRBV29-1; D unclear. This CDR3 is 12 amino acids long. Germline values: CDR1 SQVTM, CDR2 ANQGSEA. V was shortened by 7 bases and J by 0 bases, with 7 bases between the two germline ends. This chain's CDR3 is CSAAGSYNEQFF. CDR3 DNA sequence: TGCAGCGCCGCCGGCTCCTACAATGAGCAGTTCTTC.

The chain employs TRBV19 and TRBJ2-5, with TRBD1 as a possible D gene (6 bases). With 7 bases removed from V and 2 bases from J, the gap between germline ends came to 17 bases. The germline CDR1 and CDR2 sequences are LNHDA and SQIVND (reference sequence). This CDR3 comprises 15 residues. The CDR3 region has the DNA TGTGCCAGTACCGTCCGGGGACAACCACAAGAGACCCAGTACTTC. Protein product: CASTVRGQPQETQYF.

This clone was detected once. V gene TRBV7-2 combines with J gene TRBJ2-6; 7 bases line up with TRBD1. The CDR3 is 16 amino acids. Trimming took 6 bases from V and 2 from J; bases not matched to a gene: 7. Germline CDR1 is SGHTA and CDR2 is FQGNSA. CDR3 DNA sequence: TGTGCCAGCAGTTATAAAGGGGGCACTGGGGCCAACGTCCTGACTTTC. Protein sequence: CASSYKGGTGANVLTF.

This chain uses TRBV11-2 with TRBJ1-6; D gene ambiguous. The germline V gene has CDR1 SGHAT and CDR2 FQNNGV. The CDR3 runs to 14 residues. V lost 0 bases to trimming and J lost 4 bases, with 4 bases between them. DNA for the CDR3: TGTGCCAGCAGCTTAGAAGCTTATAATTCACCCCTCCACTTT. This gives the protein CASSLEAYNSPLHF.